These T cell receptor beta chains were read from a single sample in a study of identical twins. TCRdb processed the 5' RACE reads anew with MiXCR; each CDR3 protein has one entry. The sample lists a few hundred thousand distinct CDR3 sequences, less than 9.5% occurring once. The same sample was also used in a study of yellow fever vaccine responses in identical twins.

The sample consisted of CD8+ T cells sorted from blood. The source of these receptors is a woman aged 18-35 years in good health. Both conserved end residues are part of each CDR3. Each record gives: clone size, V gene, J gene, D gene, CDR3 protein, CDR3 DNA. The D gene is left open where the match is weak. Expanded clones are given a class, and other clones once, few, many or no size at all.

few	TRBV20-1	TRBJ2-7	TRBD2	CSARDLQGGDEQYF	TGCAGTGCTAGAGATTTGCAGGGAGGGGACGAGCAGTACTTC
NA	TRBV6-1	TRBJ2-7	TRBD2	CASSLAGGPGEQYF	TGTGCCAGCAGTCTAGCGGGAGGGCCGGGCGAGCAGTACTTC
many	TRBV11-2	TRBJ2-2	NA	CASSFRTFNTGELFF	TGTGCCAGCAGCTTTAGGACCTTTAACACCGGGGAGCTGTTTTTT
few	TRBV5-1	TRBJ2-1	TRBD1	CASSLKQGANEQFF	TGCGCCAGCAGCTTGAAACAGGGGGCTAATGAGCAGTTCTTC
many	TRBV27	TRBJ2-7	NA	CASSTKQGWDEQYF	TGTGCCAGCAGTACGAAACAGGGTTGGGACGAGCAGTACTTC
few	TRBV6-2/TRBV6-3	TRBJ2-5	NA	CASSYVSIQETQYF	TGTGCCAGCAGTTACGTCTCTATTCAAGAGACCCAGTACTTC
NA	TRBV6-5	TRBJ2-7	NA	CASSYTGPQYEQYF	TGTGCCAGCAGTTACACGGGACCACAATACGAGCAGTACTTC
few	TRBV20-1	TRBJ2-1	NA	CSYRPPSRGVVSYNEQFF	TGCAGTTACCGCCCCCCATCAAGGGGAGTAGTTTCCTACAATGAGCAGTTCTTC
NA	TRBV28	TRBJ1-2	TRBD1	CASSPRGLGYTF	TGTGCCAGCAGCCCCAGGGGGTTAGGCTACACCTTC
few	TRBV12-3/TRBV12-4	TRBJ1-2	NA	CASSLSRRGYTF	TGTGCCAGCAGTTTATCGCGTCGGGGCTACACCTTC
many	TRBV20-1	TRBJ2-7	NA	CSARGGAADTGEQYF	TGCAGTGCTAGAGGAGGAGCAGCGGATACCGGCGAGCAGTACTTC
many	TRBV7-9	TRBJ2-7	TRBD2	CASSPSGATPYEQYF	TGTGCCAGCAGCCCAAGCGGGGCGACACCCTACGAGCAGTACTTC
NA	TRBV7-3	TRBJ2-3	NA	CASRGLGITDTQYF	TGTGCCAGCAGGGGGTTGGGAATCACAGATACGCAGTATTTT
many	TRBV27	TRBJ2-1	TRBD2	CASSLSFRGDEQFF	TGTGCCAGCAGTTTATCGTTCCGGGGGGACGAGCAGTTCTTC
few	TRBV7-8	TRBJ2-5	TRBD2	CASSLTTSGGLQETQYF	TGTGCCAGCAGCTTAACAACTAGCGGGGGGCTCCAAGAGACCCAGTACTTC
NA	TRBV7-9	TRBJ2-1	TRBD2	CASSLAPSGGAYDQFF	TGTGCCAGCAGCTTGGCACCTAGCGGGGGGGCTTACGACCAGTTCTTC
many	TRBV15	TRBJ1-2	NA	CATENREGTYYGYTF	TGTGCCACTGAGAATAGGGAGGGGACCTACTATGGCTACACCTTC
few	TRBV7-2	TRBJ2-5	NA	CASSLLGGDSQETQYF	TGTGCCAGCAGCTTACTCGGCGGGGATTCCCAAGAGACCCAGTACTTC
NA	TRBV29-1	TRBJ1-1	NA	CSVPSPIVGTEAFF	TGCAGCGTTCCCAGCCCAATTGTGGGCACTGAAGCTTTCTTT
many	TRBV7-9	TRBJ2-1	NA	CASSSPQRKAYNEQFF	TGTGCCAGCAGCTCGCCCCAGAGAAAGGCCTACAATGAGCAGTTCTTC
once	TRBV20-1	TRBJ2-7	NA	CSAGRYEQYF	TGCAGTGCTGGGAGGTACGAGCAGTACTTC
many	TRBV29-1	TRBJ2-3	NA	CSVEGGIGDTDTQYF	TGCAGCGTTGAAGGCGGGATAGGTGACACAGATACGCAGTATTTT
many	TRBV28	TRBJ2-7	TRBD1	CASTKGGVRAYF	TGTGCCAGCACCAAAGGGGGCGTGCGCGCCTACTTC
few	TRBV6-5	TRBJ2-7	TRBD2	CASSSTSGSYEQYF	TGTGCCAGCAGTTCGACTAGCGGCTCCTACGAGCAGTACTTC
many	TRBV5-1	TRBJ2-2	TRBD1	CASSLEDRDTGELFF	TGCGCCAGCAGCTTGGAGGACAGGGACACCGGGGAGCTGTTTTTT
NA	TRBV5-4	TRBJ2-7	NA	CASSLSDEDYEQYF	TGTGCCAGCAGCTTGAGCGATGAAGACTACGAGCAGTACTTC
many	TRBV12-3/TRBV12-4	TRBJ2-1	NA	CATSSGGEVYNEQFF	TGTGCCACCTCCTCGGGTGGGGAGGTATACAATGAGCAGTTCTTC
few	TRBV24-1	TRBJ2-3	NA	CATARGPADTQYF	TGTGCCACCGCGCGGGGTCCCGCAGATACGCAGTATTTT
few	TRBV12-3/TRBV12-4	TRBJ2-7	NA	CASSFGGTPYEQYF	TGTGCCAGCAGTTTCGGAGGGACGCCCTACGAGCAGTACTTC
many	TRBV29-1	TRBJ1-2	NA	CSVEDQQAGYGYTF	TGCAGCGTTGAAGATCAGCAGGCGGGGTATGGCTACACCTTC
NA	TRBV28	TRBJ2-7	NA	CASSLSVDREALYEQYF	TGTGCCAGCAGTTTATCGGTCGACAGGGAGGCTCTATACGAGCAGTACTTC
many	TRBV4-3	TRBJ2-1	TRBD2	CASSQSLAGGSHEQFF	TGCGCCAGCAGCCAATCCTTAGCGGGAGGAAGCCATGAGCAGTTCTTC
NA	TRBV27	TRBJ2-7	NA	CACKPQGFHEQYF	TGTGCCTGCAAACCACAGGGTTTCCACGAGCAGTACTTC
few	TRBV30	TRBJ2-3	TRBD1	CAWSNKPGQGLDTQYF	TGTGCCTGGAGTAATAAACCGGGACAGGGATTAGATACGCAGTATTTT
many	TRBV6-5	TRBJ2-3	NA	CASSYESSADTQYF	TGTGCCAGCAGTTACGAATCTAGCGCAGATACGCAGTATTTT
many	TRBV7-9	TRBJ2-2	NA	CASSFLPRQPNTGELFF	TGTGCCAGCAGTTTTCTCCCCCGGCAGCCGAACACCGGGGAGCTGTTTTTT
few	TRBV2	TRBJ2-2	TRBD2	CASTPTSGSNTGELFF	TGTGCCAGCACCCCAACTAGCGGGAGTAACACCGGGGAGCTGTTTTTT
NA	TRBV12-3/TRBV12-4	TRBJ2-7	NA	CASSSEDKEQYF	TGTGCCAGCAGCTCAGAGGACAAGGAACAGTACTTC
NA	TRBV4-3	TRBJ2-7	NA	CASSQRTGHEQYF	TGCGCCAGCAGCCAACGAACAGGGCACGAGCAGTACTTC
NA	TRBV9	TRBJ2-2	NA	CASSALGQANTGELFF	TGTGCCAGCAGCGCCCTTGGGCAGGCTAACACCGGGGAGCTGTTTTTT
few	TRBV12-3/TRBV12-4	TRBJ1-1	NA	CASSLGVAGAPEAFF	TGTGCCAGCAGTTTAGGGGTGGCGGGGGCGCCTGAAGCTTTCTTT
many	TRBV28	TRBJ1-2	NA	CASSLPIAGGYTF	TGTGCCAGCAGTCTACCGATTGCCGGGGGCTACACCTTC
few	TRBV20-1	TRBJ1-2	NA	CSASQLHTNYGYTF	TGCAGTGCCTCACAACTCCATACTAACTATGGCTACACCTTC
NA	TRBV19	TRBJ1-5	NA	CASNHNGNQPQHF	TGTGCCAGTAATCATAATGGGAATCAGCCCCAGCATTTT
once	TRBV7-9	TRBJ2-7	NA	CASSGGTELSYEQYF	TGTGCCAGCAGTGGGGGGACAGAGCTCTCCTACGAGCAGTACTTC
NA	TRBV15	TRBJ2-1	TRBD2	CATPPELVIGRASYNEQFF	TGTGCCACTCCTCCTGAGCTGGTTATCGGGAGGGCCTCCTACAATGAGCAGTTCTTC
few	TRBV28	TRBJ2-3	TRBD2	CASSSMVRTSPRDSQYF	TGTGCCAGCAGTTCGATGGTTCGGACTAGCCCTCGGGATTCGCAGTATTTT
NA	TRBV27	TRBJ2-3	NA	CASSLSTAGTQYF	TGTGCCAGCAGTTTATCAACGGCGGGTACGCAGTATTTT
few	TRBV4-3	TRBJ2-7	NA	CASSQDLYRDDEQYF	TGCGCCAGCAGCCAAGATCTTTACAGGGATGACGAGCAGTACTTC
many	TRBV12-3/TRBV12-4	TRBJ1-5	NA	CASTEGDSNQPQHF	TGTGCCAGCACCGAGGGAGATAGCAATCAGCCCCAGCATTTT
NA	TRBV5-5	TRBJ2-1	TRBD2	CASSLASASGGAREQFF	TGTGCCAGCAGCTTGGCGTCCGCTAGCGGGGGGGCCCGCGAGCAGTTCTTC
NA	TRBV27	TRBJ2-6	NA	CVAGATSGANVLTF	TGTGTGGCAGGGGCCACCTCTGGGGCCAACGTCCTGACTTTC
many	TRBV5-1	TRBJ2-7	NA	CASSLTGQPNPYEQYF	TGCGCCAGCAGCTTGACCGGACAGCCGAACCCCTACGAGCAGTACTTC